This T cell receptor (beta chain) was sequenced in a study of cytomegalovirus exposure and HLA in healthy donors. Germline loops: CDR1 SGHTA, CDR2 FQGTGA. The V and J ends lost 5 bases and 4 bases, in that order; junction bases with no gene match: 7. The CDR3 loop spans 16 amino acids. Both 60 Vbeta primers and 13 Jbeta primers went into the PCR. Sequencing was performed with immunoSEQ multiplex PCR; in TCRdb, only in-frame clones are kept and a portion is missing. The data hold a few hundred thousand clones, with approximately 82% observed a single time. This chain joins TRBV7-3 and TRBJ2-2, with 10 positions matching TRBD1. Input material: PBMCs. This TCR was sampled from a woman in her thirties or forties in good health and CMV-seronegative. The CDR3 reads CASSRGQGISTGELFF. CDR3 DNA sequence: TGTGCCAGCAGCAGGGGACAGGGGATCAGCACCGGGGAGCTGTTTTTT.